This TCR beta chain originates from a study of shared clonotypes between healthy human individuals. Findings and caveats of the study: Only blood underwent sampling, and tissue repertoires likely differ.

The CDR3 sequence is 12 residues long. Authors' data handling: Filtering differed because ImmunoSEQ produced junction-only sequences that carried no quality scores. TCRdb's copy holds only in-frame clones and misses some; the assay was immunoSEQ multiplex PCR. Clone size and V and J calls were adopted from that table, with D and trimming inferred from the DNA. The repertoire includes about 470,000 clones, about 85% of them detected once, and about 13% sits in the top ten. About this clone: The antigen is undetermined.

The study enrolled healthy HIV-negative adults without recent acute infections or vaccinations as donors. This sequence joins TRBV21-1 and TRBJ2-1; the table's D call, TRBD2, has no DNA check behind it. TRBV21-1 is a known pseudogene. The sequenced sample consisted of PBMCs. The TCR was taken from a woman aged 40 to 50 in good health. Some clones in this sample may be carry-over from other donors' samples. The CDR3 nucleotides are TGTGCCAGCAGTTGTTTAACGGTACAGCAGTTCTTC. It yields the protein CASSCLTVQQFF.